Listed below are T cell receptor beta chains from one sample, sequenced in a study of low-dose radiotherapy and immunotherapy resistance in tumors. Using its own MiXCR run on the reads, TCRdb lists one record per CDR3 protein. The table records about 64,000 distinct CDR3 sequences, approximately 25% of them present only once. Here the sequenced sample was PBMCs, taken before treatment. The source is a male donor with rectosigmoid adenocarcinoma. CDR3s include the opening cysteine and the closing phenylalanine or tryptophan. The D gene is left open where the match is weak. Clone size is stated in some rows and not others, as once, few, many or a class when expanded.

D	V	size	J	DNA	CDR3
.	TRBV4-2	.	TRBJ2-7	TGTGCCAGCAGCCAAGGTGACAGCTACGAGCAGTACTTC	CASSQGDSYEQYF
.	TRBV7-9	.	TRBJ1-2	TGTGCCAGCAGCTTAGGGAGGGGCCCACAGCATGGCTACACCTTC	CASSLGRGPQHGYTF
.	TRBV29-1	medium-sized	TRBJ1-1	TGCAGCGTTAGGGGGATGTGGGCCGCTGAAGCTTTCTTT	CSVRGMWAAEAFF
TRBD2	TRBV7-2	many	TRBJ2-2	TGTGCCAGCAGCTTAGCGGCAGGGAGGGCCGGGGAGCTGTTTTTT	CASSLAAGRAGELFF
.	TRBV6-2/TRBV6-3	many	TRBJ2-2	TGTGCCAGCAGTGCGACTAGTGACCACACCGGGGAGCTGTTTTTT	CASSATSDHTGELFF
.	TRBV7-9	.	TRBJ2-5	TGTGCCAGCAGTCAAAATTCAGAGACCCAGTACTTC	CASSQNSETQYF
.	TRBV4-3	many	TRBJ2-5	TGCGCCAGCAGCCAAGATCTTCGAGTTAGTGAGACCCAGTACTTC	CASSQDLRVSETQYF
.	TRBV28	many	TRBJ2-5	TGTGCCAGCAGTTTATATGGTAGGCGGGAAGAGACCCAGTACTTC	CASSLYGRREETQYF
.	TRBV11-3	many	TRBJ2-3	TGTGCCAGCAGCTTAGGATTCGGGATCACAGATACGCAGTATTTT	CASSLGFGITDTQYF
.	TRBV7-2	many	TRBJ2-7	TGTGCCAGCAGCGGGGACACCGCCGAGCAGTACTTC	CASSGDTAEQYF
.	TRBV14	many	TRBJ2-3	TGTGCCAGCAGCCAAGTAGGCGGAGCTAGCACAGATACGCAGTATTTT	CASSQVGGASTDTQYF
TRBD2	TRBV6-2/TRBV6-3	many	TRBJ2-3	TGTGCCAGCAGTTACTCGCAGGGAGGGTTGGATACGCAGTATTTT	CASSYSQGGLDTQYF
.	TRBV3-1	many	TRBJ2-1	TGTGCCAGCAGCCAAGAGGGACGGGGGGCTTCAAACAATGAGCAGTTCTTC	CASSQEGRGASNNEQFF
.	TRBV12-3/TRBV12-4	many	TRBJ2-3	TGTGCCAGCAGTCCCTACAGCGGAGGTACGCAGTATTTT	CASSPYSGGTQYF
TRBD1	TRBV11-2	many	TRBJ2-5	TGTGCCAGCGGGCCGGGACAGTTACAAGAGACCCAGTACTTC	CASGPGQLQETQYF
.	TRBV11-2	many	TRBJ2-3	TGTGCCAGCAGCCAGGGGTCCGTTAATACGCAGTATTTT	CASSQGSVNTQYF
.	TRBV15	once	TRBJ2-7	TGTGCCACCAGCAGGTCCCCCCAGGAATCCGAGCAGTACTTC	CATSRSPQESEQYF
TRBD1	TRBV28	.	TRBJ2-7	TGTGCCAGCCGGGACAGGGTAGTTCGCGAGCAGTACTTC	CASRDRVVREQYF
TRBD2	TRBV7-2	many	TRBJ2-3	TGTGCCAGCACCCGGGGGGGCACAGATACGCAGTATTTT	CASTRGGTDTQYF
TRBD2	TRBV5-1	many	TRBJ2-2	TGCGCCAGCAGCTTGCTAGCGGGCCTCGCCGGGGAGCTGTTTTTT	CASSLLAGLAGELFF
TRBD1	TRBV20-1	.	TRBJ1-2	TGCAGTGTTATCACAGGGGGCGGCTATGGCTACACCTTC	CSVITGGGYGYTF
TRBD1	TRBV7-9	many	TRBJ2-6	TGTGCCAGCAGCTGGGTCGACAGGGGGAAAGGTTTC	CASSWVDRGKGF
TRBD1	TRBV6-2/TRBV6-3	many	TRBJ1-4	TGTGCCAGCACCCCCGGCGGGACAGGGAATGAAAAACTGTTTTTT	CASTPGGTGNEKLFF
.	TRBV5-4	many	TRBJ2-3	TGTGCCAGCAGCCGCAAAAACACAGATACGCAGTATTTT	CASSRKNTDTQYF
.	TRBV2	.	TRBJ2-1	TGTGCCAGCAGCCTAGCCCCCGCCCCCAATGAGCAGTTCTTC	CASSLAPAPNEQFF
.	TRBV7-7	many	TRBJ2-2	TGTGCTAGCAGCTTCGGGTTTCCGAACACCGGGGAGCTGTTTTTT	CASSFGFPNTGELFF
.	TRBV19	.	TRBJ2-1	TGTGCCACCGACCCCGGCAATGAGCAGTTCTTC	CATDPGNEQFF
.	TRBV12-3/TRBV12-4	many	TRBJ1-3	TGTGCCAGCAGCCAAGGCCGGACTGGAAACACCATATATTTT	CASSQGRTGNTIYF
.	TRBV4-3	many	TRBJ2-7	TGCGCCAGCAGCCAAGAACCCGGCAGTCCACCAGCGTACTTC	CASSQEPGSPPAYF
.	TRBV28	many	TRBJ2-7	TGTGCCAGCACCCCAGGGCGGGGAGAGCGGGTGTACTTC	CASTPGRGERVYF
TRBD1	TRBV13	many	TRBJ2-1	TGTGCCAGCAGCCCCTCACCCGGGACAGGGTTACCCTACAATGAGCAGTTCTTC	CASSPSPGTGLPYNEQFF
.	TRBV28	.	TRBJ1-5	.	CASSLARGSYEQYFGPGRNQPQHF
.	TRBV19	many	TRBJ1-4	TGTGCCAGTAGTCCCCGAGGGGGTCATGAAAAACTGTTTTTT	CASSPRGGHEKLFF
TRBD2	TRBV4-2	many	TRBJ2-1	TGTGCCAGCAGCCAAGACCCGGTCGGGTCCCGGACGTTGGTGCGGGGGGGTGGGCAGTTCTTC	CASSQDPVGSRTLVRGGGQFF
TRBD2	TRBV27	many	TRBJ2-5	TGTGCCAGCAGTACACTAGCGGTCCGGGGGACCCAGTACTTC	CASSTLAVRGTQYF
.	TRBV30	few	TRBJ2-1	TGTGCCTGGGTTGTCGGACGCATGATTAAGAGCTCCTACAATGAGCAGTTCTTC	CAWVVGRMIKSSYNEQFF
.	TRBV29-1	many	TRBJ1-1	TGCAGCGTTGGTAAAGGGACCACTGAAGCTTTCTTT	CSVGKGTTEAFF
TRBD2	TRBV6-5	many	TRBJ2-5	TGTGCCAGCAGTTACCTCTCTCGGGGGGTTGCACAAGAGACCCAGTACTTC	CASSYLSRGVAQETQYF
.	TRBV29-1	many	TRBJ1-1	TGCAGCGCGTCAGGATTTTTGAACACTGAAGCTTTCTTT	CSASGFLNTEAFF
TRBD2	TRBV5-1	many	TRBJ2-1	TGCGCCAGCAGCCGCCTGTCTGGGGGGGGCTACAATGAGCAGTTCTTC	CASSRLSGGGYNEQFF
TRBD1	TRBV15	.	TRBJ2-7	TGTGCCACCAGCAATAAGGGACAGGGGGTCAACGAGCAGTACTTC	CATSNKGQGVNEQYF
TRBD2	TRBV20-1	.	TRBJ2-3	TGCAGTGCTAGAGGGCTAGCGGGAGATGGAAATACGCAGTATTTT	CSARGLAGDGNTQYF
.	TRBV7-3	many	TRBJ2-5	TGTGCCAGCAGCTTAAATTCAGGGAAAGAGACCCAGTACTTC	CASSLNSGKETQYF
.	TRBV7-9	many	TRBJ2-1	TGTGCCAGCAGCCAGGACCTACTCTACAATGAGCAGTTCTTC	CASSQDLLYNEQFF
.	TRBV4-1	.	TRBJ1-4	TGCGCCAGCAGCCGACTCGGAGCGCAGGACCTGTTTTTTTTTTTTTTTTTTTTT	CASSRLGAQDLFFFFFFF
TRBD1	TRBV30	many	TRBJ1-2	TGTGCCTGGAGTCAGGGGGCCTATGGCTACACCTTC	CAWSQGAYGYTF
.	TRBV11-2	.	TRBJ2-5	TGTGCCAGCAGCTTAGATCTTTCCCTTGTTGCGACCCAGTACTTC	CASSLDLSLVATQYF
TRBD1	TRBV9	.	TRBJ2-4	TGTGCCAGCAGCTACGGACAGGGGACGGGGGCCAAAAACATTCAGTACTTC	CASSYGQGTGAKNIQYF
TRBD2	TRBV7-9	many	TRBJ2-1	TGTGCCAGCAGCTTAGCTAGCGGGAGACTCAATGAGCAGTTCTTC	CASSLASGRLNEQFF
.	TRBV7-8	many	TRBJ1-3	TGTGCCAGCAGCTTTGGCAGGGTGGCCCCGCTGAACTCTGGAAACACCATATATTTT	CASSFGRVAPLNSGNTIYF
.	TRBV28	few	TRBJ2-5	TGTGCCAGCAGTGGCCGGGACTCGACGACCCTGGAGACCCAGTACTTC	CASSGRDSTTLETQYF
.	TRBV4-3	many	TRBJ2-3	TGCGCCAGCAGCCAAGACGCCCTCAGGGGGACTAGCACAGATACGCAGTATTTT	CASSQDALRGTSTDTQYF
TRBD1	TRBV7-2	.	TRBJ2-5	TGTGCCAGCAGCTTACCGTTGGGGACAGGGGCCATACAAGAGACCCAGTACTTC	CASSLPLGTGAIQETQYF
TRBD1	TRBV5-3	many	TRBJ2-7	TGTGCCAGCAGCTTGGTTGGACAGGGGGCCTACGAGCAGTACTTC	CASSLVGQGAYEQYF
TRBD1	TRBV20-1	many	TRBJ1-6	TGCAGTGCTAGGGAGAACAGGGGTTCCTCACCCCTCCACTTT	CSARENRGSSPLHF
.	TRBV19	many	TRBJ2-1	TGTGCCAGTAGTTCTCAAAACGTGGGCGGAGATGAGCAGTTCTTC	CASSSQNVGGDEQFF
.	TRBV7-2	many	TRBJ1-2	TGTGCCAGCAGCTCGCCTCCGTCAGCTAACTATGGCTACACCTTC	CASSSPPSANYGYTF
.	TRBV28	many	TRBJ2-5	TGTGCCAGCAGTTCCGGAGCCTTAGAGACCCAGTACTTC	CASSSGALETQYF
TRBD2	TRBV4-3	.	TRBJ2-1	TGCGCCAGCAGCATACAGCGGGGCTTATCCTACAATGAGCAGTTCTTC	CASSIQRGLSYNEQFF
TRBD1	TRBV28	many	TRBJ1-6	TGTGCCAGCAGTTCTCCACAGGGGCCGGCTTCACCCCTCCACTTT	CASSSPQGPASPLHF